This T cell receptor (beta chain) appears in the sequencing data of a study of T cells in Graves' hyperthyroidism and ophthalmopathy. Germline trimming cut 7 bases from V and 3 bases from J; bases unmatched to any gene: 5. Germline CDR1 and CDR2: LGHDT and YNNKEL (reference sequence). This CDR3 region has 14 residues. This clonotype appeared many times. The CDR3 regions of TCR beta were amplified from RNA transcripts. Carried out on the TCR CDR3, a first-round RT-PCR used the HTBI primer set. MiXCR, run by TCRdb on the multiplex PCR reads, gives a single entry per CDR3 protein. The table lists roughly 380,000 distinct CDR3 sequences, about 15% of them singletons.

The genes are TRBV3-1 and TRBJ2-5; TRBD1 matches 10 bases. This receptor was identified in an older woman with Graves' hyperthyroidism. Sequenced input: blood. The CDR3 reads CASNPGTGEETQYF. The CDR3, as DNA: TGTGCCAGCAACCCCGGGACAGGGGAAGAGACCCAGTACTTC.